These 25 T cell receptor beta chains originate from one sample sequenced in a study of blood T cell repertoires in COVID-19. Produced via immunoSEQ multiplex PCR; TCRdb's table is partial and in-frame only. Among about 270,000 clones, 88% were seen once, and the ten largest hold just under 1%. Sequencing was done on a sample of PBMCs or T cells enriched from blood (not recorded which). The receptors shown here come from a woman between 25 and 40 years old who had recovered from COVID-19.

V gene TRBV9 combines with J gene TRBJ1-1, with 7 bases fitting TRBD1. Germline CDR1 SGDLS, CDR2 YYNGEE. This CDR3 region has 16 residues. Trimming cost V 0 bases and J 1 base; bases outside gene matches: 6. This chain's CDR3 is CASSVGPGGGNTEAFF. For the CDR3, the DNA is TGTGCCAGCAGCGTAGGGCCAGGGGGTGGGAACACTGAAGCTTTCTTT.

The V and J genes are TRBV18 and TRBJ2-2; TRBD1 is a possible D gene (6 bases). V was trimmed by 2 bases and J by 5 bases, leaving 12 bases between them. Germline CDR1 is KGHSH and CDR2 is LQKENI. The CDR3 extends over 15 amino acids. CDR3: CASSPIPGATGELFF. The CDR3 DNA is TGTGCCAGCTCACCAATCCCAGGGGCGACCGGGGAGCTGTTTTTT.

This clone was detected only a few times. The gene calls are TRBV7-2 and TRBJ2-1; 9 bases fit TRBD2. V gave up 2 bases and J gave up 6 bases; unmatched junction bases: 8. The germline V gene encodes CDR1 SGHTA and CDR2 FQGNSA. The CDR3 sequence is 16 residues long. The CDR3 bases are TGTGCCAGCAGCTTATCGCGGGGGGGCGTAGTCAATGAGCAGTTCTTC. Protein product: CASSLSRGGVVNEQFF.

This clone was seen once. V gene TRBV4-1 combines with J gene TRBJ2-5, with TRBD1 matching over 11 bases. V was clipped by 1 base and J by 5 bases; unmatched bases: 6. The length of the CDR3 is 16 residues. CDR1 MGHRA and CDR2 YSYEKL come from the germline V gene. The CDR3 coding sequence is TGCGCCAGCAGCCAAGGGACAGGGGGCCTCCGGGAGACCCAGTACTTC. Encoded protein: CASSQGTGGLRETQYF.

A few counts support this clone. This chain joins TRBV7-8 and TRBJ1-5; the D gene is possibly TRBD1 (6 bases). The V end was cut by 7 bases, the J end by 4 bases, with 23 bases between. This CDR3 has 17 amino acids. Germline V gene sequence: CDR1 SGHVS, CDR2 FQNEAQ. The CDR3 region has the DNA TGTGCCAGCAACCCACGGGCTTACAGGGACGGGAATCAGCCCCAGCATTTT. It translates to CASNPRAYRDGNQPQHF.

This clone has just a few counts. This chain uses TRBV9 with TRBJ2-1; TRBD2 agrees at 8 bases. Trimming took 0 bases from V and 3 from J; bases not matched to a gene: 5. Germline CDR1 SGDLS, CDR2 YYNGEE. The CDR3 spans 16 residues. The DNA for the CDR3 is TGTGCCAGCAGCGTAGATGCGGGGGGCAGCTACAATGAGCAGTTCTTC. It encodes CASSVDAGGSYNEQFF.

The V and J genes are TRBV5-1 and TRBJ1-2, with a weak D call TRBD1 (5 bases). Germline V gene lookup returns CDR1 SGHRS and CDR2 YFSETQ. This CDR3 is built from 13 residues. With 2 bases removed from V and 2 bases from J, the gap between germline ends came to 7 bases. CDR3 region: CASSLQVNYGYTF. In nucleotides, the CDR3 is TGCGCCAGCAGCTTACAGGTCAACTATGGCTACACCTTC. Looking up the rest from reference TRBV5-1 and TRBJ1-2 gives the full variable domain: KAGVTQTPRYLIKTRGQQVTLSCSPISGHRSVSWYQQTPGQGLQFLFEYFSETQRNKGNFPGRFSGRQFSNSRSEMNVSTLELGDSALYLCASSLQVNYGYTFGSGTRLTVV.

The gene calls are TRBV7-9 and TRBJ2-2; D remains ambiguous. V was trimmed by 4 bases and J by 6 bases, leaving 18 bases between them. Germline CDR1 SEHNR, CDR2 FQNEAQ (reference sequence). The CDR3 runs 16 residues. CDR3 sequence: CASSSWMGPRAGELFF. The DNA for the CDR3 is TGTGCCAGCAGCTCCTGGATGGGTCCCCGGGCCGGGGAGCTGTTTTTT.

Concerning this clone itself: This specimen includes other DNA sequences encoding the same CDR3. The chain employs TRBV12-3 or TRBV12-4 and TRBJ1-2; weak D call: TRBD1 (6 bases). The CDR3 is made up of 13 amino acids. Between the trimmed V and J ends, which lost 6 bases and 2 bases, there was a span of 10 bases. CDR3: CASSPGQNYGYTF. The CDR3 DNA follows: TGTGCCAGCAGCCCTGGACAGAACTATGGCTACACCTTC.

CDR3 residues: CASTTDRGIGEQFF. DNA of the CDR3: TGTGCCAGCACTACCGATAGAGGGATTGGTGAGCAGTTCTTC. The J gene is TRBJ2-1, the V gene TRBV21-1; TRBD2 is taken as the D call from the table, unchecked against the DNA. TRBV21-1 is an annotated pseudogene. The CDR3 totals 14 residues.

This chain uses TRBV29-1 with TRBJ1-1; a weak D match, TRBD1 (6 bases). CDR3 length: 14 residues. The germline V gene has CDR1 SQVTM and CDR2 ANQGSEA. With 4 bases removed from V and 8 bases from J, the gap between germline ends came to 20 bases. This CDR3 is CSVGGGRGWGEAFF. CDR3 DNA sequence: TGCAGCGTTGGTGGCGGCAGGGGTTGGGGGGAAGCTTTCTTT.

V usage is TRBV19 and J usage is TRBJ1-2; weak D call: TRBD1 (5 bases). The ends were cut back, 7 bases at V and 4 bases at J, with 28 bases in the middle. Germline loops: CDR1 LNHDA, CDR2 SQIVND (reference sequence). The CDR3 spans 18 residues. CDR3 in amino acids: CASTPRAGLRTNRYGYTF. The CDR3 DNA follows: TGTGCCAGTACCCCCCGTGCAGGGTTGCGGACCAACCGCTATGGCTACACCTTC.

The gene calls are TRBV7-2 and TRBJ2-7, with TRBD2 matching over 12 bases. The CDR3 length is 16 residues. Germline loops: CDR1 SGHTA, CDR2 FQGNSA. Losses at the gene ends were 1 base for V and 4 bases for J; bases not matched to a gene: 5. The CDR3 DNA follows: TGTGCCAGCAGCTTAGGGACTAGCGGGGTCTTATACGAGCAGTACTTC. Protein sequence: CASSLGTSGVLYEQYF.

This clone was picked up a small number of times. V usage is TRBV4-1 and J usage is TRBJ1-4; maybe TRBD1 (5 bases). This CDR3 region has 14 residues. The germline V gene encodes CDR1 MGHRA and CDR2 YSYEKL. The V gene lost 0 bases and the J gene lost 7 bases, with 9 bases spanning the gap. Here the CDR3 reads CASSQDPGFEKLFF. The CDR3 DNA reads TGCGCCAGCAGCCAAGATCCAGGGTTTGAAAAACTGTTTTTT.

The chain has TRBV4-2 and TRBJ1-1; a possible D gene is TRBD1 (6 bases). The germline CDR1 and CDR2 sequences are LGHNA and YNFKEQ. Trimming took 3 bases from V and 0 from J, leaving 14 bases between them. The CDR3 runs 16 residues. The CDR3 region is CASSQAPGQLNTEAFF. The CDR3 DNA reads as TGTGCCAGCAGCCAGGCGCCGGGACAACTGAACACTGAAGCTTTCTTT.

This clone showed up just a few times. The chain employs TRBV7-9 and TRBJ2-7; 12 bases agree with TRBD1. The CDR3 contains 19 residues. CDR1 SEHNR and CDR2 FQNEAQ come from the germline V gene (reference sequence). The V gene end was trimmed by 4 bases and the J gene end by 6 bases; junction bases not matched to a gene: 19. CDR3 nucleotides: TGTGCCAGCAGCTCCCCATATCTTCGGGACAGGGGGCGCAAGAGCGAGCAGTACTTC. Its protein product is CASSSPYLRDRGRKSEQYF.

The chain is built from TRBV7-2 and TRBJ1-3; no clear D gene. V was clipped by 5 bases and J by 0 bases, with 11 bases between them. Germline assignment: CDR1 SGHTA and CDR2 FQGNSA. This CDR3 region has 15 residues. The CDR3 nucleotides read TGTGCCAGCAGCCCGTCCCCGAGCTCTGGAAACACCATATATTTT. This sequence encodes CASSPSPSSGNTIYF.

V is TRBV6-5 and J is TRBJ2-7, with D possibly matching TRBD2 (6 bases). The germline V gene encodes CDR1 MNHEY and CDR2 SVGAGI. The ends were cut back, 2 bases at V and 7 bases at J, with 6 bases in the middle. This CDR3 has 11 residues. CDR3: CASSYGREQYF. The CDR3 DNA sequence: TGTGCCAGCAGTTACGGGAGGGAGCAGTACTTC.

This clone was observed a single time. This sequence joins TRBV5-1 and TRBJ1-4; 7 positions agree with TRBD1. The germline CDR1 and CDR2 sequences are SGHRS and YFSETQ. The CDR3 runs to 16 residues. The V segment lost 3 bases and the J segment 7 bases; nucleotides outside the gene matches: 12. The chain's CDR3 is CASSWTGEGVREKLFF. CDR3 nucleotides: TGCGCCAGCAGCTGGACAGGAGAGGGGGTGCGTGAAAAACTGTTTTTT. The complete variable domain, with remaining parts taken from reference TRBV5-1 and TRBJ1-4, reads KAGVTQTPRYLIKTRGQQVTLSCSPISGHRSVSWYQQTPGQGLQFLFEYFSETQRNKGNFPGRFSGRQFSNSRSEMNVSTLELGDSALYLCASSWTGEGVREKLFFGSGTQLSVL.

The chain is built from TRBV3-1 (or the pseudogene TRBV3-2) and TRBJ2-7; TRBD2 aligns across 9 bases. Germline values: CDR1 LGHDT, CDR2 YNNKEL (reference sequence). This CDR3 region has 17 residues. V shed 4 bases, J shed 0 bases, and the junction held 10 bases outside the gene matches. The CDR3 sequence: CASSPLRLAESSYEQYF. DNA for the CDR3: TGTGCCAGCAGCCCCCTACGACTAGCGGAGAGCTCCTACGAGCAGTACTTC.

The chain combines TRBV27 with TRBJ2-1; 12 nucleotides match TRBD2. The V segment lost 7 bases and the J segment 7 bases; nucleotides outside the gene matches: 14. The CDR3 totals 17 residues. Per the germline V gene, CDR1 is MNHEY and CDR2 is SMNVEV (reference sequence). The CDR3 nucleotides are TGTGCCAGCACCGCAATAAGACTAGCGGGAGCATGGAATGAGCAGTTCTTC. This encodes CASTAIRLAGAWNEQFF.

The chain combines TRBV7-3 with TRBJ2-1; the D is unclear. Germline V gene sequence: CDR1 SGHTA, CDR2 FQGTGA. The V end was cut by 5 bases, the J end by 0 bases, with 14 bases between. The CDR3 loop spans 16 amino acids. The DNA for the CDR3 is TGTGCCAGCAGCCCCTCCGCGGTCGTCTCCTACAATGAGCAGTTCTTC. This encodes CASSPSAVVSYNEQFF.

This chain connects TRBV19 to TRBJ1-1; unclear D gene. The V end lost 5 bases, the J end lost 4 bases, and 17 bases lay between the germline ends. This CDR3 comprises 15 residues. The germline V gene has CDR1 LNHDA and CDR2 SQIVND (reference sequence). The CDR3 region has the DNA TGTGCCAGTAGTTTCCTCGGAGCGCGGGGCACTGAAGCTTTCTTT. It is translated as CASSFLGARGTEAFF.

The chain employs TRBV27 and TRBJ2-5; possibly TRBD1 for D (6 bases). Germline V gene data show CDR1 as MNHEY and CDR2 as SMNVEV (reference sequence). This CDR3 contains 14 residues. The V end lost 4 bases, the J end lost 3 bases, and 12 bases lay between the germline ends. For the CDR3, the DNA is TGTGCCAGCAGTTCCTACAGGGAAAAAGAGACCCAGTACTTC. Translated, it gives CASSSYREKETQYF.

As regards this clone: The sample has other DNA sequences that encode this CDR3 too. The chain combines TRBV30 with TRBJ2-3, with TRBD2 identical over 7 bases. This CDR3 spans 15 amino acids. CDR1 and CDR2 from the germline V gene are GTSNPN and SVGIG (reference sequence). V trimming: 0 bases; J trimming: 2 bases; junction bases outside the gene matches: 5. CDR3 amino acids: CAWSVGAGPTDTQYF. CDR3 in DNA: TGTGCCTGGAGTGTAGGAGCGGGACCCACAGATACGCAGTATTTT.